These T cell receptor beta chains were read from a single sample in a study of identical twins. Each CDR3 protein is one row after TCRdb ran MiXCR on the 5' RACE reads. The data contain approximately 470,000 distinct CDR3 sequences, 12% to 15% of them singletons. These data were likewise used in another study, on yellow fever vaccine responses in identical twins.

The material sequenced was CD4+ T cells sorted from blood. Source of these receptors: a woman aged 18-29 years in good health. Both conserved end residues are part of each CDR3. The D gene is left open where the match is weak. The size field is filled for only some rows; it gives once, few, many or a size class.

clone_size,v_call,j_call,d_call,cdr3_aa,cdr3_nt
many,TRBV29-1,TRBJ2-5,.,CSAQGASETQYF,TGCAGCGCCCAGGGTGCGTCGGAGACCCAGTACTTC
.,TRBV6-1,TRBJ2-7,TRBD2,CASSTKRGGQRYNEQYF,TGTGCCAGCAGCACAAAGCGGGGGGGCCAACGGTACAACGAGCAGTACTTC
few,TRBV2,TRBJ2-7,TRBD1,CASSGGQDHFYEQYF,TGTGCCAGCAGCGGGGGACAGGACCACTTCTACGAGCAGTACTTC
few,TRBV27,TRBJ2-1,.,CASSSLGRVSDEQFF,TGTGCCAGCAGTTCGCTGGGACGGGTTAGTGATGAGCAGTTCTTC
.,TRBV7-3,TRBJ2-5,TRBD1,CASSLKVSDRGEQTQYF,TGTGCCAGCAGCTTAAAGGTCTCGGACAGGGGCGAGCAGACCCAGTACTTC
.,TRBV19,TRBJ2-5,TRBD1,CASSKTGGEETQYF,TGTGCCAGTAGTAAGACAGGGGGCGAAGAGACCCAGTACTTC
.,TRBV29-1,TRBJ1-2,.,CSVAGQSYGYTF,TGCAGCGTGGCGGGACAAAGCTATGGCTACACCTTC
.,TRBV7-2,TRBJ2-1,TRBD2,CASSLNGLAGVYEQFF,TGTGCCAGCAGCTTAAATGGACTAGCGGGAGTATATGAGCAGTTCTTC
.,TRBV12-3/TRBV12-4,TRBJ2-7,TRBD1,CASRQGQGYEQYF,TGTGCCAGCAGGCAGGGACAGGGCTACGAGCAGTACTTC
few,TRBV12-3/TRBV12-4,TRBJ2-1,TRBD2,CASRRGEGVKYNEQFF,TGTGCCAGCAGGAGAGGGGAGGGCGTCAAATACAATGAGCAGTTCTTC
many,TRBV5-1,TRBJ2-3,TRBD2,CASSLPSGRTDTQYF,TGCGCCAGCAGCTTGCCTAGCGGGCGCACAGATACGCAGTATTTT
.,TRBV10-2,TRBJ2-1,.,CASAGGGHSYNEQFF,TGCGCCAGCGCCGGAGGGGGCCACTCCTACAATGAGCAGTTCTTC
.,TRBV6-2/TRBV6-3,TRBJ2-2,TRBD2,CASSFPAGVTGELFF,TGTGCCAGCAGTTTCCCAGCGGGAGTTACCGGGGAGCTGTTTTTT
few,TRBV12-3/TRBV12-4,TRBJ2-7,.,CASSFNPRLPYEQYF,TGTGCCAGCAGTTTTAATCCACGTTTACCCTACGAGCAGTACTTC
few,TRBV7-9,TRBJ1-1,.,CASSRILIGEAFF,TGTGCCAGCAGCCGAATACTTATAGGTGAAGCTTTCTTT
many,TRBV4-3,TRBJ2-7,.,CASSQIMQGYEQYF,TGCGCCAGCAGCCAAATCATGCAGGGCTACGAGCAGTACTTC
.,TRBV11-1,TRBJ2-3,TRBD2,CASSLRPSGDPNRTQYF,TGTGCCAGCAGCTTACGGCCTAGCGGGGACCCCAATAGGACGCAGTATTTT
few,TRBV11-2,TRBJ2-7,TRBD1,CASSGGTGGQEQYF,TGTGCCAGCAGCGGCGGGACAGGGGGCCAAGAGCAGTACTTC
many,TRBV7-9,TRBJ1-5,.,CASSLDRPEQPQHF,TGTGCCAGCAGCCTAGACAGGCCAGAGCAGCCCCAGCATTTT
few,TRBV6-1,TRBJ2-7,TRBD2,CATGAGGTSYEQYF,TGTGCCACGGGCGCGGGAGGGACTTCCTACGAGCAGTACTTC
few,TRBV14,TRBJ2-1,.,CASSLGIGSKQFF,TGTGCCAGCAGCCTCGGAATAGGGTCGAAGCAGTTCTTC
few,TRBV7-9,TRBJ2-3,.,CASSGAGRDTQYF,TGTGCCAGCAGCGGGGCAGGGAGGGATACGCAGTATTTT
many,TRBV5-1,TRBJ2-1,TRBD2,CASSLAGENEQFF,TGCGCCAGCAGCCTAGCGGGAGAGAATGAGCAGTTCTTC
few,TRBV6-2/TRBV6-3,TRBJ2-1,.,CASRPTGTNEQFF,TGTGCCAGCAGACCCACCGGAACCAATGAGCAGTTCTTC
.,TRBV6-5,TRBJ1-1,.,CASSRYRSEAFF,TGTGCCAGCAGCCGTTACAGATCCGAAGCTTTCTTT
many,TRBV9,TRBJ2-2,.,CASGVGVRNTGELFF,TGTGCCAGCGGCGTCGGAGTAAGGAACACCGGGGAGCTGTTTTTT
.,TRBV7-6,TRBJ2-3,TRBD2,CASSLEVAGHTDTQYF,TGTGCCAGCAGCTTAGAGGTAGCGGGACACACAGATACGCAGTATTTT
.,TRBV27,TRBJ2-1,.,CASSLLVEGRLEQFF,TGTGCCAGCAGTTTATTGGTGGAGGGCCGTCTGGAGCAGTTCTTC
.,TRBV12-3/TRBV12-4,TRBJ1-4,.,CASSLALGKWLFF,TGTGCCAGCAGTTTAGCGTTGGGAAAATGGCTGTTTTTT
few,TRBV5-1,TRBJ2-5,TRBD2,CASSGPSQRGEETQYF,TGCGCCAGCAGCGGGCCCTCGCAGCGGGGGGAAGAGACCCAGTACTTC
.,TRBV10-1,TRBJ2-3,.,CASSDPTTGFSTDTQYF,TGCGCCAGCAGTGACCCCACGACAGGTTTTAGCACAGATACGCAGTATTTT
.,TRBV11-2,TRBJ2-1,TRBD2,CASSLVWGLAGGKGYNEQFF,TGTGCCAGCAGCTTAGTATGGGGCCTAGCGGGAGGCAAGGGCTACAATGAGCAGTTCTTC
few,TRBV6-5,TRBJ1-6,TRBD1,CASSYEDNRGNSPLHF,TGTGCCAGCAGTTACGAGGATAACAGGGGGAATTCACCCCTCCACTTT
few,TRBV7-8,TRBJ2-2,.,CASSLRTAPNTGELFF,TGTGCCAGCAGCTTGAGGACGGCCCCGAACACCGGGGAGCTGTTTTTT
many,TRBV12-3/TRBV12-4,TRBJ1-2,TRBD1,CASRASGGASGYTF,TGTGCCAGCAGGGCTTCAGGGGGCGCCTCTGGCTACACCTTC
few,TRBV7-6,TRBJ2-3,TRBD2,CASSLGIAGFTDTQYF,TGTGCCAGCAGCTTAGGGATAGCGGGATTCACAGATACGCAGTATTTT
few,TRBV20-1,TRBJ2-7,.,CSATQRLSYEQYF,TGCAGTGCTACCCAGCGGCTCTCCTACGAGCAGTACTTC
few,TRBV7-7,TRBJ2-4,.,CASSYQILAKNIQYF,TGTGCTAGCAGCTACCAGATTTTAGCCAAAAACATTCAGTACTTC
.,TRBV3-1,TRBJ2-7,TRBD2,CASSLSGGREQYF,TGTGCCAGCAGTCTGAGCGGGGGTCGCGAGCAGTACTTC
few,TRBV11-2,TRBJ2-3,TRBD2,CASSLFGGRADTQYF,TGTGCCAGCAGCCTATTTGGGGGGAGGGCAGATACGCAGTATTTT
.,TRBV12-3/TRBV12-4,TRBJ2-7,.,CASSLDRQAISYEQYF,TGTGCCAGCAGTTTAGATCGACAGGCAATCTCCTACGAGCAGTACTTC
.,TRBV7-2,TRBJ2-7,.,CASSLNRNYEQYF,TGTGCCAGCAGCTTAAATAGGAACTACGAGCAGTACTTC
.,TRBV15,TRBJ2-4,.,CATSRDPGDRRLAKNIQYF,TGTGCCACCAGCAGAGATCCGGGGGACAGAAGGTTAGCCAAAAACATTCAGTACTTC
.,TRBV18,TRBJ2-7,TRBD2,CASSPLGLAVLPTYEQYF,TGTGCCAGCTCACCACTGGGACTAGCGGTACTCCCAACCTACGAGCAGTACTTC
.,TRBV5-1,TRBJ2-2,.,CASSPESIGELFF,TGCGCCAGCAGCCCTGAATCGATCGGGGAGCTGTTTTTT
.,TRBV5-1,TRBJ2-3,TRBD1,CASSSPPDRGIWTDTQYF,TGCGCCAGCAGCTCCCCGCCGGACAGGGGGATTTGGACAGATACGCAGTATTTT
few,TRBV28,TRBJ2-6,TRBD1,CASSIQGAGANVLTF,TGTGCCAGCAGCATACAGGGGGCCGGGGCCAACGTCCTGACTTTC
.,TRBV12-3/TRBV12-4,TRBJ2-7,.,CASSQLGTLSSYEQYF,TGTGCCAGCAGCCAATTGGGGACCCTGAGCTCCTACGAGCAGTACTTC
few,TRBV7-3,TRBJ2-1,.,CASSLAAGTFNEQFF,TGTGCCAGCAGCTTAGCCGCGGGGACTTTCAATGAGCAGTTCTTC
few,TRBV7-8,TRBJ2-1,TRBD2,CASSLGSGTSLYEQFF,TGTGCCAGCAGCTTAGGTTCCGGGACTAGCTTATATGAGCAGTTCTTC
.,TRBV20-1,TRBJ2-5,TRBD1,CSAIRTGGGETQYF,TGCAGTGCTATCCGGACAGGGGGGGGGGAGACCCAGTACTTC
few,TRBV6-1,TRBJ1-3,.,CASSKRGISGNTIYF,TGTGCCAGCAGTAAGAGGGGCATCTCTGGAAACACCATATATTTT
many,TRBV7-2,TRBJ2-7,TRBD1,CASSLAGQGIDEQYF,TGTGCCAGCAGCTTAGCAGGACAGGGTATAGACGAGCAGTACTTC
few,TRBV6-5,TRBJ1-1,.,CASSYQDMNTEAFF,TGTGCCAGCAGTTACCAGGACATGAACACTGAAGCTTTCTTT
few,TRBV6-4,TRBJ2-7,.,CASSLGAGIINEQYF,TGTGCCAGCAGCCTCGGTGCGGGAATTATCAACGAGCAGTACTTC